This T cell receptor beta chain was identified in a study of T cell responses to AZD1222 COVID-19 vaccine. The V gene lost 1 base and the J gene lost 5 bases, with 9 bases spanning the gap. Looked up from germline, CDR1 is SGHRS and CDR2 is YFSETQ. CDR3 length: 13 residues. The repertoire was sequenced with immunoSEQ multiplex PCR; TCRdb's copy has only in-frame clones and lacks some. There are 150,000 to 200,000 clones in the sample; about 89% occur only once, and approximately 1.8% lies in the top ten. The receptor comes from an adult in good health. This chain joins TRBV5-1 and TRBJ1-1; D is unclear. The material sequenced was peripheral blood, taken on day 0 of AZD1222 vaccination. CDR3 region: CASSLLKGTEAFF. Here the CDR3 DNA reads TGCGCCAGCAGCTTGTTAAAAGGAACTGAAGCTTTCTTT.